The 18 T cell receptor beta chains below were found in one sample sequenced in a study of siplizumab effects on memory and regulatory T cells (dated by TCRdb to between 2018 and 2021). Library method: the immunoSEQ multiplex PCR assay. This immuneACCESS table, as held by TCRdb, lists in-frame sequences with V and J called but not all clones. Of the missing ones, under half trace to an unresolved V gene in checked studies; the others have no known cause. The table for this sample lists about 85,000 clones; 85% to 95% of them were counted only once. The ten largest account for less than 20% of the sample. The sample consisted of CD8+ T cells sorted from blood. All receptors derive from a human donor in good health.

This rearrangement joins TRBV30 to TRBJ2-5, with TRBD2 identical over 10 bases. The CDR3 runs to 16 residues. J was trimmed by 5 bases and V by 1 base; bases with no gene match: 10. Germline V gives CDR1 GTSNPN, CDR2 SVGIG (reference sequence). The CDR3 DNA is TGTGCCTGGAGTGATGGAGCGGGAGGGCCTCGGGAGACCCAGTACTTC. Amino acids: CAWSDGAGGPRETQYF. Using reference TRBV30 and TRBJ2-5 for the parts outside the CDR3, the full variable domain is SQTIHQWPATLVQPVGSPLSLECTVEGTSNPNLYWYRQAAGRGLQLLFYSVGIGQISSEVPQNLSASRPQDRQFILSSKKLLLSDSGFYLCAWSDGAGGPRETQYFGPGTRLLVL.

The rearrangement joins TRBV18 to TRBJ2-1; TRBD2 matches at 12 bases. V gave up 5 bases and J gave up 4 bases; unmatched junction bases: 9. Germline assignment: CDR1 KGHSH and CDR2 LQKENI. This CDR3 has 17 residues. CDR3 protein: CASSAELAGGPYNEQFF. As DNA, the CDR3 is TGTGCCAGCTCAGCAGAACTAGCGGGAGGACCTTACAATGAGCAGTTCTTC.

The J gene is TRBJ2-7, the V gene TRBV27; D uncertain. Germline lookup yields CDR1 MNHEY and CDR2 SMNVEV (reference sequence). Trimming pared 1 base from V and 7 bases from J, leaving 5 bases between. The CDR3 has 11 amino acids. The CDR3 sequence: CASSLFGEQYF. CDR3 bases: TGTGCCAGCAGTTTATTCGGGGAGCAGTACTTC.

The rearrangement uses TRBV6-4 and TRBJ1-1, with D uncertain. This CDR3 is 14 amino acids long. The germline V gene has CDR1 MRHNA and CDR2 SNTAGT. The ends were cut back, 6 bases at V and 7 bases at J, with 18 bases in the middle. DNA of the CDR3: TGTGCCAGCAGCCAAGGAAGTGAGGTCGGTGAAGCTTTCTTT. Encoded protein: CASSQGSEVGEAFF.

The chain is built from TRBV7-6 and TRBJ2-7; TRBD1 might be the D (6 bases). Germline CDR1 and CDR2: SGHVS and FNYEAQ. This CDR3 has 17 amino acids. V was trimmed by 2 bases and J by 2 bases, leaving 19 bases between them. CDR3 in DNA: TGTGCCAGCAGCTTAAGGAATCGTTTGGGACATCCCTACGAGCAGTACTTC. This codes for CASSLRNRLGHPYEQYF.

V usage is TRBV27 and J usage is TRBJ1-1; a possible D gene is TRBD1 (5 bases). This CDR3 has 16 amino acids. V was trimmed by 2 bases and J by 0 bases, leaving 13 bases between them. Germline CDR1 reads MNHEY; CDR2 reads SMNVEV (reference sequence). The CDR3 region has the DNA TGTGCCAGCAGTTTAAATGCGGGGCCAATGAACACTGAAGCTTTCTTT. It is translated as CASSLNAGPMNTEAFF.

V is TRBV7-6 and J is TRBJ2-7; D is perhaps TRBD2 (7 bases). The V and J ends lost 2 bases and 6 bases respectively, with 20 bases between them. The CDR3 has 16 amino acids. Looked up from germline, CDR1 is SGHVS and CDR2 is FNYEAQ. CDR3 region: CASSLRGGGDGSEQYF. CDR3 DNA: TGTGCCAGCAGCTTACGGGGAGGGGGTGATGGTTCCGAGCAGTACTTC.

The chain recombines TRBV10-3 with TRBJ1-6; 8 nucleotides agree with TRBD1. CDR3 length equals 15 residues. The V gene's germline CDR1 is ENHRY and CDR2 SYGVKD. V shed 3 bases and J 6 bases; nucleotides not matched to a gene: 4. In DNA, the CDR3 is TGTGCCATCAGTGAACAGGGGGACCGTAATTCACCCCTCCACTTT. Translation gives CAISEQGDRNSPLHF.

Regarding this clone: The same CDR3 arises from other DNA sequences in this sample as well. The chain couples TRBV19 to TRBJ2-7; 9 nucleotides match TRBD2. Germline CDR1 LNHDA, CDR2 SQIVND (reference sequence). The CDR3 is 15 amino acids. After removal of 3 bases from V and 0 bases from J, the junction contained 3 bases not matched to a gene. Here the CDR3 DNA reads TGTGCCAGTAGTATTGGTAGCGGGAGCTCCTACGAGCAGTACTTC. Encoded protein: CASSIGSGSSYEQYF. Complete variable domain (other parts from reference TRBV19 and TRBJ2-7): DGGITQSPKYLFRKEGQNVTLSCEQNLNHDAMYWYRQDPGQGLRLIYYSQIVNDFQKGDIAEGYSVSREKKESFPLTVTSAQKNPTAFYLCASSIGSGSSYEQYFGPGTRLTVT.

This chain connects TRBV27 to TRBJ2-1; TRBD2 aligns across 13 bases. CDR1 is MNHEY and CDR2 is SMNVEV in the germline V gene (reference sequence). This CDR3 has 15 residues. Trimming took 5 bases from V and 6 from J; bases not matched to a gene: 4. This CDR3 reads CASSMGLAGPNEQFF. DNA for the CDR3: TGTGCCAGCAGTATGGGACTAGCGGGGCCCAATGAGCAGTTCTTC.

This clone has just one count. The chain couples TRBV7-6 to TRBJ2-5; D is perhaps TRBD1 or TRBD2 (5 bases each). The CDR3 consists of 18 residues. Trimming cost V 0 bases and J 4 bases, with 21 bases left between them. CDR1 is SGHVS and CDR2 is FNYEAQ in the germline V gene. CDR3 amino acids: CASSLAKPQDTGIETQYF. CDR3 nucleotide sequence: TGTGCCAGCAGCTTAGCGAAACCTCAGGACACGGGGATAGAGACCCAGTACTTC.

This rearrangement joins TRBV28 to TRBJ2-2, with a weak D call TRBD1 (5 bases). The CDR3 has 13 amino acids. The V end was cut by 5 bases, the J end by 7 bases, with 11 bases between. Germline CDR1 and CDR2: MDHEN and SYDVKM. The CDR3 loop reads CASSPQGSGELFF. The DNA for the CDR3 is TGTGCCAGCAGTCCCCAGGGCAGCGGGGAGCTGTTTTTT.

The rearrangement links TRBV29-1 to TRBJ1-2, with D uncertain. This CDR3 spans 11 amino acids. V was clipped by 7 bases and J by 2 bases, with 8 bases between them. In germline, CDR1 is SQVTM, CDR2 ANQGSEA. The CDR3 bases are TGCAGCGCAACGGGGAACTATGGCTACACCTTC. Translating it yields CSATGNYGYTF.

The chain recombines TRBV9 with TRBJ2-7, with 12 bases aligning to TRBD1. With V trimmed by 3 bases and J by 9 bases, 10 bases remained unmatched. Germline-derived CDR1 and CDR2 are SGDLS and YYNGEE. This CDR3 region has 15 residues. The CDR3 loop is CASSEGTGGTYVQYF. DNA for the CDR3: TGTGCCAGCAGCGAGGGGACAGGGGGCACCTATGTGCAGTACTTC. Looking up the rest from reference TRBV9 and TRBJ2-7 gives the full variable domain: DSGVTQTPKHLITATGQRVTLRCSPRSGDLSVYWYQQSLDQGLQFLIQYYNGEERAKGNILERFSAQQFPDLHSELNLSSLELGDSALYFCASSEGTGGTYVQYFGPGTRLTVT.

This chain joins TRBV2 and TRBJ2-7, with TRBD1 identical over 8 bases. The CDR3 spans 12 residues. The V gene end was trimmed by 11 bases and the J gene end by 4 bases; junction bases not matched to a gene: 7. Germline V gene data show CDR1 as SNHLY and CDR2 as FYNNEI. The CDR3 nucleotides read TGTGCCGGAAACCGGGACAGGTACGAGCAGTACTTC. Translating gives CAGNRDRYEQYF.

This clone came up once. The gene calls are TRBV2 and TRBJ2-5, with 8 bases identical to TRBD2. The CDR3 has 15 residues. Germline CDR1 reads SNHLY; CDR2 reads FYNNEI. The V and J ends lost 6 bases and 4 bases, in that order; junction bases with no gene match: 10. CDR3 sequence: CASRETGGPGETQYF. DNA of the CDR3: TGTGCCAGCAGGGAGACGGGAGGGCCTGGAGAGACCCAGTACTTC.

Details on this clone: A junction boundary mismatches the germline segment, possibly from a read error. This chain uses TRBV7-8 with TRBJ2-4, with 7 nucleotides matching TRBD1. Germline V lookup: CDR1 SGHVS, CDR2 FQNEAQ. The CDR3 consists of 15 residues. The CDR3 region is CASSLSGTAQNIQYF. The CDR3 nucleotides are TGTGCCAGCAGCTTATCTGGGACAGCCCAAAACATTCAGTACTTC.

This clone was seen once. This chain uses TRBV4-1 with TRBJ2-7, with 8 bases matching TRBD2. This CDR3 spans 15 amino acids. Germline loops: CDR1 MGHRA, CDR2 YSYEKL. After removal of 1 base from V and 0 bases from J, the junction contained 2 bases not matched to a gene. CDR3 nucleotide sequence: TGCGCCAGCAGCCAAGTTGGGACTAGCTCCTACGAGCAGTACTTC. This sequence encodes CASSQVGTSSYEQYF.